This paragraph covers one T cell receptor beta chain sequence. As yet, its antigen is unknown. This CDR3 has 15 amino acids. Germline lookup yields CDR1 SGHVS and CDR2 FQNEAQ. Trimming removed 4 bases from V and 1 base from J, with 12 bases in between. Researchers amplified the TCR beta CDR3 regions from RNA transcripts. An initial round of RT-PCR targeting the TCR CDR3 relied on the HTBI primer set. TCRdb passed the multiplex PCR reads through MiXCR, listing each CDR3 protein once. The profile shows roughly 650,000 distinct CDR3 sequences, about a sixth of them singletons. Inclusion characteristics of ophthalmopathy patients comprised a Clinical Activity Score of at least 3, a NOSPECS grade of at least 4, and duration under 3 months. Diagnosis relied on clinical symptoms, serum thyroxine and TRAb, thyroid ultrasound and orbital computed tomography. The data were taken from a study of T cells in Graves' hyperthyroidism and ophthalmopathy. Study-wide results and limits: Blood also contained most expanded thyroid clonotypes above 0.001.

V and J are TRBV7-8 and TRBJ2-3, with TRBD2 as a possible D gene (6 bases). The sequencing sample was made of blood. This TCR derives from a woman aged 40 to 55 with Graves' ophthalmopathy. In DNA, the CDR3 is TGTGCCAGCAGCTCACAGCGGGCCCGCACAGATACGCAGTATTTT. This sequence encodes CASSSQRARTDTQYF.